This record looks at one TCR beta chain sequence and its context. Its antigen is still unknown. Base qualities are not at hand, and no much larger clone is one base apart. The data were obtained in a study of siplizumab effects on memory and regulatory T cells (dated by TCRdb to about 2019). Regarding the complete study: The study examined how the anti-CD2 antibody siplizumab affects alloreactive T-cell subsets in allogeneic mixed lymphocyte reactions built from human PBMCs. Beyond this particular receptor, the publication reports: Of the alloreactive CD4+ clones that could be mapped, the Treg-derived share averaged about 67% with siplizumab compared with 25% to 30% in control reactions. The cumulative frequency of alloreactive sequences traceable to unstimulated CD4+ memory T cells was significantly reduced by siplizumab. Because sequences below about 10^-5 frequency were poorly captured, only a minor fraction of alloreactive clones could be mapped to unstimulated subsets. A naive or memory phenotype could not be assigned to roughly 80-97% of proliferating CD4+ or CD8+ clones. No functional confirmation was obtained for the suppressive function of proliferating Tregs from siplizumab cultures. Unstimulated naive T cells appeared more diverse than memory T cells, and naive cells seemed to contribute substantially to the alloresponse.

Reading from cysteine to phenylalanine, the CDR3 counts 20 amino acids. CDR3 DNA only is kept here, 60 bases in frame from base 1. The germline V gene supplies CDR1 MDHEN and CDR2 SYDVKM. Trimming costs V 4 bases and J 1 base, and their ends lie 23 bases apart. Sorted unstimulated T cells, along with proliferating T cells recovered from mixed lymphocyte reactions, underwent TCRbeta CDR3 sequencing. Fresh whole blood from ten HLA-typed healthy donors served as the source for isolating PBMCs. Receptor libraries were prepared by the immunoSEQ multiplex PCR assay. The deep sequencing platform assayed around 94,000 TCR templates per sample. Genomic DNA extracted from sorted T cells was used for TCRbeta CDR3 sequencing. The published analysis was carried out like this. Clonal analysis of TCRbeta CDR3 data was done in the R programming language. Comparing unstimulated samples against CFSE-low samples taken after the reaction was how alloreactive CD4+ and CD8+ clones were defined. Alloreactive CD4+ clones were assigned to regulatory or non-regulatory origin by matching sequences to sorted unstimulated Treg and non-Treg repertoires. The table was pulled from immuneACCESS by TCRdb, which kept in-frame rearrangements only. Such tables lose some clones; where checked, under half of the loss comes from unresolved V genes, and the rest has no known cause. V, J and clone size are taken as reported in that table, and D and trimming were inferred from the DNA itself. The sample table shows roughly 100,000 clones, and around 90% are seen once. 0.85% to 1.3% of the sample goes to the ten largest clones.

Material: CD4+ T cells sorted from blood. This receptor was taken from a human donor in good health. The chain was built from TRBV28 and TRBJ2-6; a weak D assignment points to TRBD2 (6 bases agree). CDR3 reads: CASSSRGGPKFPSGANVLTF. The bases are TGTGCCAGCAGTTCTAGGGGAGGCCCAAAGTTCCCGTCTGGGGCCAACGTCCTGACTTTC.